These 23 T cell receptor beta chains were sequenced from one sample in a study of shared clonotypes between healthy human individuals. Generated by immunoSEQ multiplex PCR, the TCRdb table keeps only in-frame clones and is missing some. The sample holds some 2,100,000 clones, more than 90% seen once. Sequenced: naive CD4+ T cells sorted from blood. Subset meaning: CD45RA+ positively selected. These receptors were taken from a man aged 18 to 30 in good health.

This rearrangement joins TRBV7-2 to TRBJ1-5; 8 bases line up with TRBD1. This CDR3 contains 16 residues. V was clipped by 5 bases and J by 3 bases; unmatched bases: 9. Germline V gene data show CDR1 as SGHTA and CDR2 as FQGNSA. The CDR3 DNA reads TGTGCCAGCAGCCCAGGGACAGGTATTCCCAATCAGCCCCAGCATTTT. Translated: CASSPGTGIPNQPQHF.

The V call is TRBV27, the J call TRBJ2-2; 9 bases are a match to TRBD2. With V trimmed by 7 bases and J by 7 bases, 7 bases remained unmatched. The CDR3 consists of 14 residues. Germline V gene sequence: CDR1 MNHEY, CDR2 SMNVEV (reference sequence). The CDR3 is CASTREGHGGELFF. The CDR3 bases are TGTGCCAGCACGCGGGAGGGCCATGGCGGGGAGCTGTTTTTT.

V gene TRBV10-3 combines with J gene TRBJ2-2; TRBD1 matches at 11 bases. CDR1 and CDR2 (germline): ENHRY, SYGVKD. V dropped 10 bases and J dropped 4; count of bases not matched to a gene: 8. The CDR3 has 15 amino acids. DNA for the CDR3: TGTGCCACTCTTGCGGGACAGGGGGGCACCGGGGAGCTGTTTTTT. Translated: CATLAGQGGTGELFF.

The chain has TRBV5-1 and TRBJ2-2; maybe TRBD2 (5 bases). This CDR3 contains 15 residues. CDR1 SGHRS and CDR2 YFSETQ come from the germline V gene. Between the trimmed V and J ends, which lost 4 bases and 3 bases, there was a span of 13 bases. The CDR3 DNA sequence: TGCGCCAGCAGCCCGGACTGGAGTTACACCGGGGAGCTGTTTTTT. It specifies CASSPDWSYTGELFF.

This rearrangement joins TRBV10-3 to TRBJ2-3; tentative D call: TRBD1 (6 bases). V lost 5 bases to trimming and J lost 5 bases, with 14 bases between them. Germline V lookup: CDR1 ENHRY, CDR2 SYGVKD. The CDR3 has 14 residues. CDR3 loop: CAISPELGGDTQYF. The CDR3, as DNA: TGTGCCATCAGTCCTGAACTAGGGGGAGATACGCAGTATTTT.

This sequence joins TRBV9 and TRBJ2-7; no clear D gene. CDR3 length equals 15 residues. The V and J ends lost 0 bases and 7 bases respectively, with 17 bases between them. Germline CDR1 and CDR2: SGDLS and YYNGEE. The CDR3 here is CASSVVDHPSREQYF. As DNA, the CDR3 is TGTGCCAGCAGCGTAGTTGACCACCCTTCTAGGGAGCAGTACTTC.

The V and J genes are TRBV19 and TRBJ2-3; 10 bases are shared with TRBD2. The V segment lost 5 bases and the J segment 1 base; nucleotides outside the gene matches: 9. The germline CDR1 and CDR2 sequences are LNHDA and SQIVND (reference sequence). This CDR3 region has 17 residues. As DNA, the CDR3 is TGTGCCAGTAGTGAATTTCGAGGGACTAGCGGCACAGATACGCAGTATTTT. Its translation is CASSEFRGTSGTDTQYF.

The rearrangement joins TRBV5-4 to TRBJ2-4; 8 bases align to TRBD2. The V segment lost 4 bases and the J segment 3 bases; nucleotides outside the gene matches: 6. The CDR3 contains 15 residues. Germline CDR1 is SGHNT and CDR2 is YYREEE (reference sequence). CDR3 in DNA: TGTGCCAGCAGCCCCGGGGGGGGCAGCAAAAACATTCAGTACTTC. As protein: CASSPGGGSKNIQYF.

The rearrangement joins TRBV5-1 to TRBJ1-2, with TRBD1 matching 8 bases. This CDR3 has 13 amino acids. Germline V gives CDR1 SGHRS, CDR2 YFSETQ. V lost 3 bases to trimming and J lost 5 bases; unmatched junction nucleotides: 3. CDR3 amino acids: CASSSQGAYGYTF. DNA for the CDR3: TGCGCCAGCAGCTCGCAGGGGGCGTATGGCTACACCTTC.

The chain carries TRBV5-6 and TRBJ2-2, with D perhaps matching TRBD1 (6 bases). The germline gives CDR1 SGHDT, CDR2 YYEEEE. V lost 4 bases and J 2 bases, leaving 15 bases between the germline ends. CDR3 length equals 16 residues. CDR3 nucleotide sequence: TGTGCCAGCAGCCTCTGGGGACAAAGTAACACCGGGGAGCTGTTTTTT. The encoded protein is CASSLWGQSNTGELFF.

The chain uses TRBV2 and TRBJ1-1, with D tentatively TRBD1 (5 bases). Germline CDR1 and CDR2: SNHLY and FYNNEI. The length of the CDR3 is 14 residues. The V end was cut by 8 bases, the J end by 0 bases, with 13 bases between. CDR3 loop: CASCFGGVNTEAFF. The CDR3 coding sequence is TGTGCCAGCTGTTTCGGGGGTGTGAACACTGAAGCTTTCTTT.

Turning to this clone: This same CDR3 is encoded by further DNA sequences in the sample. The rearrangement links TRBV5-1 to TRBJ2-5, with no clear D. Germline-derived CDR1 and CDR2 are SGHRS and YFSETQ. V was shortened by 0 bases and J by 5 bases, with 11 bases between the two germline ends. This CDR3 spans 14 amino acids. CDR3 nucleotides: TGCGCCAGCAGCTTGGTTGCCGGAACTGAGACCCAGTACTTC. This sequence encodes CASSLVAGTETQYF.

The chain has TRBV9 and TRBJ1-1; TRBD1 is a possible D gene (6 bases). Germline V gene data show CDR1 as SGDLS and CDR2 as YYNGEE. The CDR3 sequence is 13 residues long. V was clipped by 4 bases and J by 6 bases, with 13 bases between them. The CDR3 DNA follows: TGTGCCAGCAGCAGAGGGGGGTTTCCTGAAGCTTTCTTT. Translating gives CASSRGGFPEAFF.

The chain recombines TRBV2 with TRBJ1-5; TRBD1 agrees at 7 bases. The CDR3 runs 13 residues. V lost 6 bases and J lost 3; bases outside the gene matches: 2. CDR1 SNHLY and CDR2 FYNNEI come from the germline V gene. The CDR3 DNA follows: TGTGCCAGCAGACAGGGGACCAATCAGCCCCAGCATTTT. Its protein product is CASRQGTNQPQHF.

The CDR3 is CASMSGLNNEQFF. The DNA of the CDR3 is TGCGCCAGCATGAGCGGATTAAACAATGAGCAGTTCTTC. The gene calls are TRBV5-1 and TRBJ2-1, with D possibly TRBD2 on 5 matching bases. This CDR3 comprises 13 residues. Germline values: CDR1 SGHRS, CDR2 YFSETQ. V dropped 6 bases and J dropped 5 bases, with 12 bases sitting between them.

The J gene is TRBJ2-7, the V gene TRBV5-1; 8 bases align to TRBD2. The CDR3 length is 15 residues. V shed 4 bases, J shed 5 bases, and the junction held 11 bases outside the gene matches. Germline V gene data show CDR1 as SGHRS and CDR2 as YFSETQ. CDR3 sequence (DNA): TGCGCCAGCAGCCCAATAGCGGGGCCTCGGGACGAGCAGTACTTC. Its translation is CASSPIAGPRDEQYF.

This clone was seen only once. J is TRBJ2-3 and V is TRBV29-1; TRBD2 agrees at 7 bases. The V and J ends lost 5 bases and 5 bases, in that order; junction bases with no gene match: 7. This CDR3 comprises 13 residues. Looked up from germline, CDR1 is SQVTM and CDR2 is ANQGSEA. CDR3 region: CSVQRTSEDTQYF. CDR3 nucleotides: TGCAGCGTTCAGAGGACTAGTGAAGATACGCAGTATTTT.

The chain couples TRBV14 to TRBJ2-7, with 7 bases matching TRBD1. The V segment lost 5 bases and the J segment 3 bases; nucleotides outside the gene matches: 4. This CDR3 contains 13 residues. CDR1 is SGHDN and CDR2 is FVKESK in the germline V gene. CDR3 residues: CASSSQGYYEQYF. The CDR3 nucleotides are TGTGCCAGCAGCTCACAGGGGTACTACGAGCAGTACTTC.

This chain uses TRBV28 with TRBJ1-4; possible D gene TRBD1, 6 bases. The V end was cut by 2 bases, the J end by 4 bases, with 11 bases between. Per the germline V gene, CDR1 is MDHEN and CDR2 is SYDVKM. The CDR3 sequence is 15 residues long. DNA of the CDR3: TGTGCCAGCAGTTTAACAGGACAGAATAATGAAAAACTGTTTTTT. It specifies CASSLTGQNNEKLFF. The full variable domain, with the rest looked up from reference TRBV28 and TRBJ1-4, is DVKVTQSSRYLVKRTGEKVFLECVQDMDHENMFWYRQDPGLGLRLIYFSYDVKMKEKGDIPEGYSVSREKKERFSLILESASTNQTSMYLCASSLTGQNNEKLFFGSGTQLSVL.

In the case of this clone: Different DNA sequences within this sample yield the same CDR3. V gene TRBV28 combines with J gene TRBJ1-2; D call uncertain. The CDR3 is made up of 13 amino acids. CDR1 and CDR2 from the germline V gene are MDHEN and SYDVKM. The V gene lost 3 bases and the J gene lost 2 bases, with 7 bases spanning the gap. CDR3 region: CASSLTLNYGYTF. For the CDR3, the DNA is TGTGCCAGCAGTTTGACGTTGAACTATGGCTACACCTTC.

This sequence joins TRBV5-1 and TRBJ2-7; TRBD1 or TRBD2 may be the D gene (7 bases each). V lost 5 bases, J lost 4 bases, and 16 bases lay in between. The CDR3 extends over 14 amino acids. Looked up from germline, CDR1 is SGHRS and CDR2 is YFSETQ. The CDR3 nucleotides are TGCGCCAGCAGTAGGGAGGGGGCCGGGTACGAGCAGTACTTC. Translation: CASSREGAGYEQYF.

The V call is TRBV5-1, the J call TRBJ2-7; TRBD1 matches at 8 bases. This CDR3 is 16 amino acids long. V lost 4 bases to trimming and J lost 3 bases; unmatched junction nucleotides: 12. Germline CDR1 and CDR2: SGHRS and YFSETQ. CDR3 sequence (DNA): TGCGCCAGCAGCGGTGCAGGGGGCGCGGCCATCTACGAGCAGTACTTC. Amino acids: CASSGAGGAAIYEQYF.

Worth noting for this clone: The identical CDR3 is also encoded by other nucleotide sequences in the sample. For the CDR3, the DNA is TGTGCCAGCAGTCCACGGGACAGGGTCACTGAAGCTTTCTTT. Its protein product is CASSPRDRVTEAFF. This chain joins TRBV6-5 and TRBJ1-1, with 9 positions matching TRBD1. The CDR3 has 14 amino acids. Losses at the gene ends were 5 bases for V and 4 bases for J; bases not matched to a gene: 5. Per germline, CDR1 MNHEY and CDR2 SVGAGI.